This paragraph covers one TCR beta chain sequence. The study profiled TCR beta VDJ and CDR3 using genomic DNA as template. TCRdb processed the reads anew with MiXCR; each CDR3 protein has one entry. In the table there are just over 400,000 distinct CDR3 sequences, 65% to 75% of which are singletons. The sample is drawn from a study of CD8+CD57+ T cells in acquired aplastic anemia. In the study overall: Recorded DNA amounts for sorted CD4+ and CD8+ cells had an average of around 3.4 ug. As sequenced from healthy donors, CD4+ cells averaged about 9.8 million reads.

Germline assignment: CDR1 SGDLS and CDR2 YYNGEE. The CDR3 has 17 residues. With V trimmed by 10 bases and J by 0 bases, 14 bases remained unmatched. The clonotype originates from a human donor in good health, serving as a control. This sequence joins TRBV9 and TRBJ2-5; 11 nucleotides agree with TRBD2. Sequencing was carried out using sorted CD4+, CD8+, or CD8+CD57+ T cells (not recorded which) from PBMCs. In nucleotides, the CDR3 is TGTGCCGGCCTCAAATCAACGGGACTAGCGGACCAAGAGACCCAGTACTTC. It yields the protein CAGLKSTGLADQETQYF.